Reported below is one T cell receptor beta chain. Participant-reported clinical history was the basis for cohort assignment. Produced via immunoSEQ multiplex PCR; TCRdb's table is partial and in-frame only. The repertoire holds about 200,000 clones, approximately 84% seen once, with less than 9.5% in the top ten. These data belong to a study of blood T cell repertoires in COVID-19. The overall study: Samples taken during acute and convalescent COVID-19 were collected in the United States, Italy and Spain.

Germline V gene data show CDR1 as MDHEN and CDR2 as SYDVKM. The V end was cut by 7 bases, the J end by 2 bases, with 15 bases between. This CDR3 region has 14 residues. The sequence was obtained from a man aged 40-49 years who had recovered from COVID-19. Sequencing was carried out using PBMCs or T cells enriched from blood (not recorded which). V usage is TRBV28 and J usage is TRBJ2-7; a possible D gene is TRBD2 (7 bases). CDR3 nucleotide sequence: TGTGCCAGCAAAGGGGGAGGGTCGACCTACGAGCAGTACTTC. The encoded protein is CASKGGGSTYEQYF.